These 17 T cell receptor beta chains came from one sample sequenced in a study of low-dose radiotherapy and immunotherapy resistance in tumors. The time point here: after trial treatment. Treatment defined: LDRT plus nivolumab, ipilimumab, low-dose cyclophosphamide and aspirin (RACIN trial). With a constant-region primer and a V-primer adapter, TCRs were subjected to 20 PCR cycles of amplification. A single record per CDR3 protein comes from TCRdb applying MiXCR to the reads. The sample consists of some 52,000 distinct CDR3 sequences, roughly a third of them appearing once. Specimen: PBMCs, collected after low-dose radiotherapy plus immunotherapy. All receptors derive from a male donor with rectosigmoid adenocarcinoma.

Of note for this clonotype: The limits of the CDR3 on the DNA are not certain, so only TCRdb's listed CDR3 is given. The chain joins TRBV6-8 to TRBJ2-2; TRBD1 is taken as the D call from the table, unchecked against the DNA. The CDR3 is 14 residues long, ends included. Germline V gene data show CDR1 as MNHGY and CDR2 as SAAAGT. CDR3 protein: CASSDSTGAGSCFF.

Concerning this clonotype: One base separates it from a far larger clone, so it is likely a read error. The chain links TRBV28 to TRBJ1-5; possible D gene TRBD1, 6 bases. The CDR3 is 17 amino acids. CDR1 and CDR2 (germline): MDHEN, SYDVKM. The CDR3, as DNA: TGTGCCACCAGTGACGATGTTCAGGGGCATAGCAATCAGCCCGAGCATTTT. As protein: CATSDDVQGHSNQPEHF. Full variable domain (remainder filled in from reference TRBV28 and TRBJ1-5): DVKVTQSSRYLVKRTGEKVFLECVQDMDHENMFWYRQDPGLGLRLIYFSYDVKMKEKGDIPEGYSVSREKKERFSLILESASTNQTSMYLCATSDDVQGHSNQPEHFGDGTRLSIL.

Many counts were recorded for this clonotype. The rearrangement joins TRBV5-1 to TRBJ2-3, with D hard to call. Germline loops: CDR1 SGHRS, CDR2 YFSETQ. The CDR3 extends over 12 amino acids. V dropped 5 bases and J dropped 4 bases, with 8 bases sitting between them. Here the CDR3 DNA reads TGCGCCAGCAGTACTGGTTCAGATACGCAGTATTTT. Translation gives CASSTGSDTQYF.

This clonotype was observed once. The chain employs TRBV28 and TRBJ1-1; no definite D call. Germline CDR1 and CDR2: MDHEN and SYDVKM. The CDR3 extends over 14 amino acids. Trimming took 5 bases from V and 4 from J, leaving 14 bases between them. DNA for the CDR3: TGTGCCAGCAGTCCGATTACAGCGGGCACTGAAGCTTTCTTT. Its translation: CASSPITAGTEAFF.

This clonotype was found many times. The chain has TRBV5-1 and TRBJ2-5; TRBD1 agrees at 8 bases. This CDR3 comprises 15 residues. The ends lost 4 bases at V and 3 bases at J; junction bases unmatched: 8. The germline V gene encodes CDR1 SGHRS and CDR2 YFSETQ. In nucleotides, the CDR3 is TGCGCCAGCAGCGCATCGACAGGGGTTGAAGAGACCCAGTACTTC. Its protein is CASSASTGVEETQYF.

This clonotype has at least ten counts. The V gene is TRBV11-2, the J gene TRBJ2-2, with 9 nucleotides matching TRBD2. Germline CDR1 reads SGHAT; CDR2 reads FQNNGV. There are 14 residues in the CDR3. V shed 10 bases and J 6 bases; nucleotides not matched to a gene: 9. The CDR3 reads CATLAGAGAGELFF. The CDR3 nucleotides read TGTGCCACCTTAGCGGGAGCGGGCGCCGGGGAGCTGTTTTTT.

This clonotype was seen ten or more times. V gene TRBV20-1 combines with J gene TRBJ2-3; either TRBD1 or TRBD2 may supply D (5 bases each). Trimming stripped 3 bases from V and 5 bases from J, with 15 bases between. The CDR3 has 14 residues. Germline-derived CDR1 and CDR2 are DFQATT and SNEGSKA (reference sequence). CDR3 in DNA: TGCAGTGCTAGGAGGCAGGCGAGGGGAGATACGCAGTATTTT. Protein: CSARRQARGDTQYF.

This clonotype was seen ten or more times. The chain uses TRBV5-1 and TRBJ2-7; D possibly uses TRBD1 or TRBD2 (5 bases each). The CDR3 extends over 14 amino acids. Germline-derived CDR1 and CDR2 are SGHRS and YFSETQ. The V end was cut by 4 bases, the J end by 2 bases, with 13 bases between. CDR3 in amino acids: CASSRDGLAYEQYF. The CDR3 nucleotides are TGCGCCAGCAGCAGGGACGGCTTGGCCTACGAGCAGTACTTC. The full variable domain, its missing parts supplied by reference TRBV5-1 and TRBJ2-7, is KAGVTQTPRYLIKTRGQQVTLSCSPISGHRSVSWYQQTPGQGLQFLFEYFSETQRNKGNFPGRFSGRQFSNSRSEMNVSTLELGDSALYLCASSRDGLAYEQYFGPGTRLTVT.

This clonotype was seen at least ten times. The J gene is TRBJ1-1, the V gene TRBV5-1; tentatively, D is TRBD1 (5 bases). Trimming left V 2 bases short and J 6 bases short, with 20 bases between. CDR1 SGHRS and CDR2 YFSETQ come from the germline V gene. CDR3 length: 16 amino acids. CDR3 coding DNA: TGCGCCAGCAGCTTAGGGACGGGGTTCCAAACAGCTGAAGCTTTCTTT. Translating gives CASSLGTGFQTAEAFF.

A note on this clonotype: With a far larger clone one base away, a read error is the likely cause. The CDR3 loop is CASSDTGELFF. CDR3 DNA: TGTGCCAGCAGTGACACCGGGGAGCTGTTTTTT. The chain combines TRBV6-2 or TRBV6-3 with TRBJ2-2; no clear D. This CDR3 is built from 11 residues. Trimming pared 5 bases from V and 3 bases from J, leaving 1 base between. CDR1 and CDR2 (germline): MNHEY, SVGEGT.

This clonotype was seen just once. The V gene is TRBV28, the J gene TRBJ2-3, with 8 bases that match TRBD1. Germline V gene sequence: CDR1 MDHEN, CDR2 SYDVKM. The V segment lost 5 bases and the J segment 4 bases; nucleotides outside the gene matches: 11. The CDR3 is made up of 16 amino acids. The CDR3 coding sequence is TGTGCCAGCAGTCCGCGCCCCGGACAGGGCCCAGATACGCAGTATTTT. Translation: CASSPRPGQGPDTQYF.

At least ten counts were recorded for this clonotype. J is TRBJ2-2 and V is TRBV7-3; D possibly matches TRBD1 or TRBD2 (6 bases each). CDR3 length equals 16 residues. Germline assignment: CDR1 SGHTA and CDR2 FQGTGA. The ends were cut back, 1 base at V and 6 bases at J, with 15 bases in the middle. The CDR3 DNA reads TGTGCCAGCAGCTTAATAGGAGGGGGTTATTCCGGGGAGCTGTTTTTT. It yields the protein CASSLIGGGYSGELFF.

This clonotype was recorded only once. The chain carries TRBV10-3 and TRBJ1-5; 11 bases line up with TRBD1. Germline CDR1 and CDR2: ENHRY and SYGVKD. The CDR3 spans 15 residues. With 4 bases clipped from V and 5 bases from J, the junction kept 4 bases outside the gene matches. The CDR3 coding sequence is TGTGCCATCAGTGGGGACAGGGGGGGGGATCAGCCCCAGCATTTT. Its protein product is CAISGDRGGDQPQHF.

V and J are TRBV5-4 and TRBJ1-1; possibly TRBD1 for D (5 bases). The ends were cut back, 4 bases at V and 4 bases at J, with 20 bases in the middle. The CDR3 has 16 amino acids. Germline CDR1 reads SGHNT; CDR2 reads YYREEE (reference sequence). CDR3 DNA: TGTGCCAGCAGCGGGGGGAAAGGGCTTCTGTCCACTGAAGCTTTCTTT. This sequence encodes CASSGGKGLLSTEAFF.

There are a few counts of this clonotype. The rearrangement joins TRBV12-3 or TRBV12-4 to TRBJ1-1; weak D call: TRBD1 (6 bases). The V and J ends lost 1 base and 4 bases respectively, with 19 bases between them. The CDR3 has 17 residues. The CDR3 here is CASSLEGRTRRGTEAFF. The CDR3 bases are TGTGCCAGCAGTTTAGAGGGCCGTACCCGCAGGGGCACTGAAGCTTTCTTT.

CDR3 residues: CSVSGGSYNEQFF. The CDR3 nucleotides read TGCAGCGTATCAGGGGGTTCCTACAATGAGCAGTTCTTC. The J gene is TRBJ2-1, the V gene TRBV29-1; the match to TRBD1 covers 7 bases. This CDR3 comprises 13 residues. Germline CDR1 SQVTM, CDR2 ANQGSEA. J lost 1 base, V lost 6 bases, and 3 bases had no gene match.

This clonotype appeared many times. The chain carries TRBV4-3 and TRBJ2-5, with 7 bases identical to TRBD2. This CDR3 is 16 amino acids long. Germline values: CDR1 LGHNA, CDR2 YSLEER. With V trimmed by 4 bases and J by 4 bases, 12 bases remained unmatched. The CDR3 protein is CASSLSGIAGAETQYF. DNA for the CDR3: TGCGCCAGCAGCCTATCCGGAATAGCGGGTGCAGAGACCCAGTACTTC.